The sequence of this TCR beta chain was determined in a study of T cell responses to AZD1222 COVID-19 vaccine. Sequenced by immunoSEQ multiplex PCR; TCRdb stores in-frame clones only, minus some. The sample records about 100,000 clones, approximately 96% being singletons. Sequenced here: peripheral blood, sampled on day 0 of AZD1222 vaccination. This receptor was taken from an adult in good health.

CDR3 DNA sequence: TGTGCCAGCAGCTTGGGAAGGGGGACAACAAAGGGCTACGAGCAGTACTTC. Encoded protein: CASSLGRGTTKGYEQYF. The gene calls are TRBV5-4 and TRBJ2-7; D is possibly TRBD1 (6 bases). The CDR3 sequence is 17 residues long. Per the germline V gene, CDR1 is SGHNT and CDR2 is YYREEE (reference sequence). The V and J ends lost 0 bases and 3 bases respectively, with 19 bases between them.